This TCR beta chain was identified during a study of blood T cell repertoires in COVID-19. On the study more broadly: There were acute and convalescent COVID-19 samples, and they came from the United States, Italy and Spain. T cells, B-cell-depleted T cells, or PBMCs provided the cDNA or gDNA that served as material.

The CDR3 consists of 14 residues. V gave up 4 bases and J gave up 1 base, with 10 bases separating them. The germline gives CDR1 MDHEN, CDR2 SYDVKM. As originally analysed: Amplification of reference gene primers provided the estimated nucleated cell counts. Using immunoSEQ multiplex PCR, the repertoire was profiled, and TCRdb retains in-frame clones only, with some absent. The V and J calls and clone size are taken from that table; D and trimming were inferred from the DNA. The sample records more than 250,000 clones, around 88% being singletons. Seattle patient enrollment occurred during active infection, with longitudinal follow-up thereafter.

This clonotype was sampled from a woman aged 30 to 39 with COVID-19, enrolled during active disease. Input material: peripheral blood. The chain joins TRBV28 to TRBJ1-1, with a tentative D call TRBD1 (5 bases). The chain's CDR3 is CASSSIRGNTEAFF. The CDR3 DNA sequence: TGTGCCAGCAGTTCCATAAGGGGGAACACTGAAGCTTTCTTT.